This T cell receptor (beta chain) was recovered during a study of cytomegalovirus exposure and HLA in healthy donors. Study results and caveats: Researchers catalogued 160 or so TCR beta chains as cytomegalovirus-associated. Later on, an analysis showed TCR association rates differing by HLA locus, with DRB1 the most and HLA-C the fewest.

This CDR3 is built from 16 residues. The V gene end was trimmed by 5 bases and the J gene end by 4 bases; junction bases not matched to a gene: 13. In germline, CDR1 is SGHRS, CDR2 YFSETQ. PCR amplification relied on 60 Vbeta primers (plus 13 Jbeta primers). Produced via immunoSEQ multiplex PCR; TCRdb's table is partial and in-frame only. The data hold around 140,000 clones, with approximately 80% observed a single time. A note on this clone: Its cognate antigen is unknown.

Input material: PBMCs. The receptor comes from a woman aged 40 to 50 in good health and CMV-seropositive. The chain links TRBV5-1 to TRBJ2-5, with 8 bases that match TRBD2. In nucleotides, the CDR3 is TGCGCCAGCAGAACGACAAGCGGGAGTTTGTCAGAGACCCAGTACTTC. It specifies CASRTTSGSLSETQYF.